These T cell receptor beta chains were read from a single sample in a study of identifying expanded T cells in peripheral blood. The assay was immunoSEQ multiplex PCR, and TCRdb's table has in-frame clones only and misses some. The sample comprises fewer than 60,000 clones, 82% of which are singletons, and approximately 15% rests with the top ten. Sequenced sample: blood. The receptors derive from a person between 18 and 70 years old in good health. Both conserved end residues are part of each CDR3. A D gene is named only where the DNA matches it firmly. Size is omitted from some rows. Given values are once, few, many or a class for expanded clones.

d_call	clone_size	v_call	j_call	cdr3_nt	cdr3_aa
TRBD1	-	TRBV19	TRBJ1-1	TGTGCCAGTAGTATAAGTGGGACAGGATCGAAAAAGGCTTTCTTT	CASSISGTGSKKAFF
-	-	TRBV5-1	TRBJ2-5	TGCGCCAGCAGCTTGGGAACCACTCACCAAGAGACCCAGTACTTC	CASSLGTTHQETQYF
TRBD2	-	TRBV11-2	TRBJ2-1	TGTGCCAGCAGCCTAGCGGGGAAATTCAATGAGCAGTTCTTC	CASSLAGKFNEQFF
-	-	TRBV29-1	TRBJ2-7	TGCAGCGGATACGGACAGTCCTCCCCCTACGAGCAGTACTTC	CSGYGQSSPYEQYF
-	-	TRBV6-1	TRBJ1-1	TGTGCCAGCATCGAAAAAGCGGACACTGAAGCTTTCTTT	CASIEKADTEAFF
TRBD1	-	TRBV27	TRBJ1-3	TGTGCCAGCAGGGGACAGGGACCTGGAAACACCATATATTTT	CASRGQGPGNTIYF
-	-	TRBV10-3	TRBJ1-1	TGTGCCATCAGAGACACCCCGAACACTGAAGCTTTCTTT	CAIRDTPNTEAFF
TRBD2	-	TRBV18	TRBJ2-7	TGTGCCAGCTCAACGGGACTAGCGGGTCCCGGGCAGTACTTC	CASSTGLAGPGQYF
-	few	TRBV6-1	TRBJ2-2	TGTGCCAGCAGTGAATTCGTGGGCACCACCGGGGAGCTGTTTTTT	CASSEFVGTTGELFF
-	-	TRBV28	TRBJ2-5	TGTGCCAGCAGTTTAATGGGTGCAGGGTTTGAGACCCAGTACTTC	CASSLMGAGFETQYF
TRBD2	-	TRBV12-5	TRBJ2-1	TGTGCTAGTGGTTTGGCCCTGACTAGCGGGGGGAATGAGCAGTTCTTC	CASGLALTSGGNEQFF
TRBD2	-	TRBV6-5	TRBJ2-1	TGTGCCAGCAGTTACTCGAACCTAGCGGGAGTTCATGAGCAGTTCTTC	CASSYSNLAGVHEQFF
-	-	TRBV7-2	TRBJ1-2	TGTGCCAGCAGCTTAGGCTACAGGGCAAGGGGCTACACCTTC	CASSLGYRARGYTF
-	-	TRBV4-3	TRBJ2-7	TGCGCCAGCAGCCTGGGGTCCGCTAGCGAGCAGTACTTC	CASSLGSASEQYF
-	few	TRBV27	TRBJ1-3	TGTGCCAGCAGGCCCCAGGGCAACTCTGGAAACACCATATATTTT	CASRPQGNSGNTIYF
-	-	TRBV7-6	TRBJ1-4	TGTGCCAGCAGCTTAACTTCAACTAATGAAAAACTGTTTTTT	CASSLTSTNEKLFF
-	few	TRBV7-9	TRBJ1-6	TGTGCCAGCAGCTTAGGGGTTTCACCCCTCCACTTT	CASSLGVSPLHF
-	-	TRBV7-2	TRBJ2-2	TGTGCCAGCAGCACAGGACTGACGATGGCCGGGGAGCTGTTTTTT	CASSTGLTMAGELFF
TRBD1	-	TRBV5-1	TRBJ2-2	TGCGCCAGCAGCGGGGGACAGGTCACCGGGGAGCTGTTTTTT	CASSGGQVTGELFF
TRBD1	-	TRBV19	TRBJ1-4	TGTGCCAGTAGTAGAGACAGGGCAAATGAAAAACTGTTTTTT	CASSRDRANEKLFF
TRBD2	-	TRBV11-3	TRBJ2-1	TGTGCCAGCAGCTACAAAACCGGGACTAGCGTCTTCTATGAGCAGTTCTTC	CASSYKTGTSVFYEQFF
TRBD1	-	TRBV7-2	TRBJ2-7	TGTGCCAGCAGCTTAGCCGAGACAGGGGCTGGCGAGCAGTACTTC	CASSLAETGAGEQYF
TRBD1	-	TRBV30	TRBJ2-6	TGTGCCTGGAGTGTGGAATTCCGACAGGGCTCGGCCTCTGGGGCCAACGTCCTGACTTTC	CAWSVEFRQGSASGANVLTF
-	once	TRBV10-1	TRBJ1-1	TGCGCCAGCAGCCCGTTGGGACGGAGTGAAGCTTTCTTT	CASSPLGRSEAFF
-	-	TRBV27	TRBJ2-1	TGTGCCAGCAGCCAGAGGGAGACGCGGTACGGCGAGCAGTTCTTC	CASSQRETRYGEQFF
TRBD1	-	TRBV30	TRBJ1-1	TGTGCCTGGAGTCCAACACAGGGGGTGAACACTGAAGCTTTCTTT	CAWSPTQGVNTEAFF